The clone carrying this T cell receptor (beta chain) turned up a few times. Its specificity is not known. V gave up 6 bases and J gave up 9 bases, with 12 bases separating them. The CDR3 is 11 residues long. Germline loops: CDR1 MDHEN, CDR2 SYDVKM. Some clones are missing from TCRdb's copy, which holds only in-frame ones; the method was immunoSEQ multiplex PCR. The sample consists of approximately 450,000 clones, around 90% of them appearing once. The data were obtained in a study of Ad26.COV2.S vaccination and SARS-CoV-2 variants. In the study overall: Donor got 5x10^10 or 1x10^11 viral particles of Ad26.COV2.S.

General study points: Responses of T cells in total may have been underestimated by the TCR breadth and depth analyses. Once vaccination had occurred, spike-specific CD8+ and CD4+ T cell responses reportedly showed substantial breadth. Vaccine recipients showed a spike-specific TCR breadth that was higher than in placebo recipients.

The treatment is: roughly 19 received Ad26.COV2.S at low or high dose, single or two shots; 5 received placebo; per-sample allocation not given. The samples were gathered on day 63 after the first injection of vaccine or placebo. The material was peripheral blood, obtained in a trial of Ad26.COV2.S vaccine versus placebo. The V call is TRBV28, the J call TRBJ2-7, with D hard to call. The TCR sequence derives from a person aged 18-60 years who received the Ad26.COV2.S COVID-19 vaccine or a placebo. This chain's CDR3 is CASSPRGRQYF. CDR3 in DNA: TGTGCCAGCAGCCCCAGAGGAAGGCAGTACTTC.